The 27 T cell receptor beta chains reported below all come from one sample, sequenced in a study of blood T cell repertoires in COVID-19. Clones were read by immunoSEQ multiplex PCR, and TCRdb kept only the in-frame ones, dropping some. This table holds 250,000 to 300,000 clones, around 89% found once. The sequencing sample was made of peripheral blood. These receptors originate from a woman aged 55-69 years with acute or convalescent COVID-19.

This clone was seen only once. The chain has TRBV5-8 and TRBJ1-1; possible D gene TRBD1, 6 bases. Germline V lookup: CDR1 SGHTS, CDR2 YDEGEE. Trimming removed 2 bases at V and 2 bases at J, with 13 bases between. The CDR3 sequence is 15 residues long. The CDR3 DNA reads TGTGCCAGCAGCTTCGGAGTCAGGGGAAACACTGAAGCTTTCTTT. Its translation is CASSFGVRGNTEAFF. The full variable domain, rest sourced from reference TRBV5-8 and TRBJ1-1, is EAGVTQSPTHLIKTRGQQATLRCSPISGHTSVYWYQQALGLGLQFLLWYDEGEERNRGNFPPRFSGRQFPNYSSELNVNALELEDSALYLCASSFGVRGNTEAFFGQGTRLTVV.

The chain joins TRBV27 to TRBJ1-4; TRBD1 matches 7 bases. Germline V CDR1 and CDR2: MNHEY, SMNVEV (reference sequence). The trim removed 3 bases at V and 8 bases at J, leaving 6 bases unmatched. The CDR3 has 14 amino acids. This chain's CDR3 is CASSFRDRHEKLFF. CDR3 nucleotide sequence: TGTGCCAGCAGTTTCCGGGACAGACACGAAAAACTGTTTTTT.

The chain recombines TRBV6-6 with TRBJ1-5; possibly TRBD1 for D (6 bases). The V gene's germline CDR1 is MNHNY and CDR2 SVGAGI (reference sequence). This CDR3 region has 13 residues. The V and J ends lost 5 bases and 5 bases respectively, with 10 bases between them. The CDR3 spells CASSPRGHQPQHF. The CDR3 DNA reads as TGTGCCAGCAGTCCCAGGGGTCATCAGCCCCAGCATTTT.

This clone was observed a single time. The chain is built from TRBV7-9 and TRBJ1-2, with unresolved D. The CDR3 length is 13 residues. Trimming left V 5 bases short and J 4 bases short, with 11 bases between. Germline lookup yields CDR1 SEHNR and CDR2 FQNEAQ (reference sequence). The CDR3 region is CASSPEEVYGYTF. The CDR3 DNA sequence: TGTGCCAGCAGCCCCGAGGAGGTCTATGGCTACACCTTC. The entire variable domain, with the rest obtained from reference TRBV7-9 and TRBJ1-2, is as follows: DTGVSQNPRHKITKRGQNVTFRCDPISEHNRLYWYRQTLGQGPEFLTYFQNEAQLEKSRLLSDRFSAERPKGSFSTLEIQRTEQGDSAMYLCASSPEEVYGYTFGSGTRLTVV.

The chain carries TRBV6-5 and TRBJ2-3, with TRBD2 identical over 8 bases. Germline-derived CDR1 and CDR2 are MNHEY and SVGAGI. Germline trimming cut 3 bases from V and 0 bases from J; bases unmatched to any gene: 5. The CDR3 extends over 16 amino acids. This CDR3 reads CASSYLAGPSTDTQYF. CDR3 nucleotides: TGTGCCAGCAGTTATTTAGCGGGACCTAGCACAGATACGCAGTATTTT.

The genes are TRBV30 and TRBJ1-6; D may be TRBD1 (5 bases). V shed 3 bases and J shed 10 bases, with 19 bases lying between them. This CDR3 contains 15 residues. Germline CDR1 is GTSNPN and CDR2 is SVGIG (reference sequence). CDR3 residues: CAWRLTREGLSPLHF. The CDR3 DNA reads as TGTGCCTGGAGATTAACCAGGGAGGGGTTGTCACCCCTCCACTTT.

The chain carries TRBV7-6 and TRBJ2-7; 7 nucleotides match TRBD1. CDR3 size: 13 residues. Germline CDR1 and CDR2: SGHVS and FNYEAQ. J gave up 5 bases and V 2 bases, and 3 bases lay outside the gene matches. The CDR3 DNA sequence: TGTGCCAGCAGCTTAAGACAGGGAGACGAGCAGTACTTC. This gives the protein CASSLRQGDEQYF.

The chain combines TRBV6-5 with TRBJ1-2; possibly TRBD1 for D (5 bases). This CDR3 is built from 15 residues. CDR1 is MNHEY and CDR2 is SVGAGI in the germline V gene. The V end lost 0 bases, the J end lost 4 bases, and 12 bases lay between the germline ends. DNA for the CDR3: TGTGCCAGCAGTTACTCATCCGGACAAGTCTATGGCTACACCTTC. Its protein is CASSYSSGQVYGYTF.

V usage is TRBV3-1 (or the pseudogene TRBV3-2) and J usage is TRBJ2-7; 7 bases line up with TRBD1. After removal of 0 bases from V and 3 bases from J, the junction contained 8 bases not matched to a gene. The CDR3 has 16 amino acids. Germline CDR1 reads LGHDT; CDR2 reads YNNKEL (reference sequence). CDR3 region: CASSQDVGTVIYEQYF. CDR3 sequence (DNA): TGTGCCAGCAGCCAAGATGTTGGGACAGTGATCTACGAGCAGTACTTC.

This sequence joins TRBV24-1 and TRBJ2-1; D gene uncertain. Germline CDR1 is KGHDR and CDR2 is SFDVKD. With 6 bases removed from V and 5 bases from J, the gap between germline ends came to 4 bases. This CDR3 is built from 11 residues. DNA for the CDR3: TGTGCCACCAGTATAAACAATGAGCAGTTCTTC. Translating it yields CATSINNEQFF.

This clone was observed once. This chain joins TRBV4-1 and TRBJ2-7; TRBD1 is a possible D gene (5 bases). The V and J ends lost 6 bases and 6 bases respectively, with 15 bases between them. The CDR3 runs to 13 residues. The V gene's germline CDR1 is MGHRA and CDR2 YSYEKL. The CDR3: CASRPNPDSEQYF. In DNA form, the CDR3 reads TGCGCCAGCAGACCTAACCCAGACAGCGAGCAGTACTTC.

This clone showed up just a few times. DNA of the CDR3: TGTGCCAGCAGCTTAGGGGACAATGAGCAGTTCTTC. Encoded protein: CASSLGDNEQFF. The V and J genes are TRBV5-4 and TRBJ2-1, with D maybe TRBD1 (5 bases). The V gene lost 2 bases and the J gene lost 5 bases, with 5 bases spanning the gap. The CDR3 contains 12 residues. Germline CDR1 is SGHNT and CDR2 is YYREEE (reference sequence).

CDR3 nucleotide sequence: TGTGCCAGCAGATCCGGGACAAACTATGGCTACACCTTC. Translated: CASRSGTNYGYTF. The genes are TRBV28 and TRBJ1-2, with D maybe TRBD1 (6 bases). The CDR3 is 13 residues long. Germline V lookup: CDR1 MDHEN, CDR2 SYDVKM. Between the trimmed V and J ends, which lost 6 bases and 2 bases, there was a span of 10 bases.

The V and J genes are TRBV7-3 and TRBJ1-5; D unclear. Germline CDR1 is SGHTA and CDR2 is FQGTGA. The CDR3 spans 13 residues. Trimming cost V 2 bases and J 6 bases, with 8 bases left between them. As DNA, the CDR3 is TGTGCCAGCAGCTTAGTTGACACTCAGCCCCAGCATTTT. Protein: CASSLVDTQPQHF.

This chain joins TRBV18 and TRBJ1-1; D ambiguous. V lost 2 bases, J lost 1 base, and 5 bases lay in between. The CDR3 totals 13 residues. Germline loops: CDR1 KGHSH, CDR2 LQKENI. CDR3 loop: CASSPSTNTEAFF. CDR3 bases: TGTGCCAGCTCACCATCTACGAACACTGAAGCTTTCTTT.

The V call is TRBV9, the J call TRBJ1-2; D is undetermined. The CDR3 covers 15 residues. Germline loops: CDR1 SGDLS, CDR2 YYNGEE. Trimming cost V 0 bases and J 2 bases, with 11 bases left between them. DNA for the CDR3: TGTGCCAGCAGCGTAGGGGCAGGATTCAACTATGGCTACACCTTC. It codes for CASSVGAGFNYGYTF.

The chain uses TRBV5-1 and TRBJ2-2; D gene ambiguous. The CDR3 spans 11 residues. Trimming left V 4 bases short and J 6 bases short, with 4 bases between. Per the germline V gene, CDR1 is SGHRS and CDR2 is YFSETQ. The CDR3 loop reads CASSISGELFF. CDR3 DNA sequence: TGCGCCAGCAGCATCTCCGGGGAGCTGTTTTTT.

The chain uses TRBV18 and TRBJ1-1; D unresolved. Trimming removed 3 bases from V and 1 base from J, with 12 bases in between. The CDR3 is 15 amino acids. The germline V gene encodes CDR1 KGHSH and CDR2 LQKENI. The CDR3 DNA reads TGTGCCAGCTCACCCCTGAGGGCGACGAACACTGAAGCTTTCTTT. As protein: CASSPLRATNTEAFF.

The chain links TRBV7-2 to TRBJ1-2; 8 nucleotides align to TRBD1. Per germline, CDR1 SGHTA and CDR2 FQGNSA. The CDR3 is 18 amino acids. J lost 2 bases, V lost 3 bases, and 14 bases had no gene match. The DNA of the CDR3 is TGTGCCAGCAGCTTGATGACGGCAGGGGGCTTTGTCAACTATGGCTACACCTTC. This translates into CASSLMTAGGFVNYGYTF.

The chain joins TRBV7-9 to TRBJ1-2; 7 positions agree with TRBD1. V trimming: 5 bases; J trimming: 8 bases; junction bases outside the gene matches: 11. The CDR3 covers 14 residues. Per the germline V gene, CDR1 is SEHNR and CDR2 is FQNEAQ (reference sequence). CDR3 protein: CASSQTTGTSGYTF. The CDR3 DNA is TGTGCCAGCAGCCAAACGACAGGGACGTCCGGCTACACCTTC.

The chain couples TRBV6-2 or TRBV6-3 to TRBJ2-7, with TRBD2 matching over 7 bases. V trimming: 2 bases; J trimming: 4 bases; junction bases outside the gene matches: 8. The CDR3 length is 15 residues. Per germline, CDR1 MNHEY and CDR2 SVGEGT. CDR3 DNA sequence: TGTGCCAGCAGTTACGGCACTAGCGAGAGATACGAGCAGTACTTC. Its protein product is CASSYGTSERYEQYF.

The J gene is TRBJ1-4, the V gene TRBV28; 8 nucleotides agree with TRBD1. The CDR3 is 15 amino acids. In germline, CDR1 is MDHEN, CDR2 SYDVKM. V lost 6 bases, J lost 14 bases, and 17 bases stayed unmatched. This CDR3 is CASSSLGRQGAMLFF. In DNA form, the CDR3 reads TGTGCCAGCAGCTCTCTGGGGCGGCAGGGGGCAATGCTGTTTTTT.

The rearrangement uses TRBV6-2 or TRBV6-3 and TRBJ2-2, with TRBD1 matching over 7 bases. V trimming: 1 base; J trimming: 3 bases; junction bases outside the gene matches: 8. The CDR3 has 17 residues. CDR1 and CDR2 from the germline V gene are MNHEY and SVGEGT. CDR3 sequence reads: CASSYWVGQVDTGELFF. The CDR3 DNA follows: TGTGCCAGCAGTTACTGGGTAGGACAGGTCGACACCGGGGAGCTGTTTTTT.

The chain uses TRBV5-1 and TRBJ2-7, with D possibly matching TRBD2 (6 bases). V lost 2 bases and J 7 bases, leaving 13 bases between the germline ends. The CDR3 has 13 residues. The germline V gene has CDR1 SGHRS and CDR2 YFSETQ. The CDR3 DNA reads TGCGCCAGCAGCTTTCAACGGCGGGGAGAGCAGTACTTC. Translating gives CASSFQRRGEQYF.

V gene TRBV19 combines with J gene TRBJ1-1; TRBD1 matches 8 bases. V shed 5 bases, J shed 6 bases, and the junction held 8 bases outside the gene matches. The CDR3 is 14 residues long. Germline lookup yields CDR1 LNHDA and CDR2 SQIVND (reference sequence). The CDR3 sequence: CASSVSDRGPEAFF. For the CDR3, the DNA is TGTGCCAGTAGTGTATCTGACAGGGGACCTGAAGCTTTCTTT.

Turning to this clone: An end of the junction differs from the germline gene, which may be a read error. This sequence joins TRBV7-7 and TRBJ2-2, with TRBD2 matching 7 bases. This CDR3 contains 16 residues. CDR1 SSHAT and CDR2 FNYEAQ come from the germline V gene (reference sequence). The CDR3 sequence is CASSLASGINTGELFF. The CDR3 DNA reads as TGTGCTAGCAGCTTAGCCAGCGGGATAAACACCGGGGAGCTGTTTTTT.

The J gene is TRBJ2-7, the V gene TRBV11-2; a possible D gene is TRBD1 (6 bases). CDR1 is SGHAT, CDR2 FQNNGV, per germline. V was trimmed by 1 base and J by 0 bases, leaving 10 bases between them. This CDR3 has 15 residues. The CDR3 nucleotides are TGTGCCAGCAGCTTAGTAGCAGGGGTCTCCTACGAGCAGTACTTC. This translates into CASSLVAGVSYEQYF.